This TCR beta chain derives from a study of T cells in Graves' hyperthyroidism and ophthalmopathy. Overall study findings and caveats: Blood held most thyroid clonotypes expanded above 0.001 frequency.

Amplification of TCR beta CDR3 regions used RNA as the template. With the HTBI primer set, the TCR CDR3 went through a first round of RT-PCR. TCRdb reanalysed the multiplex PCR reads using MiXCR and keeps one entry per CDR3 protein. This table holds hundreds of thousands of distinct CDR3 sequences, 15% to 20% found once. V shed 6 bases and J shed 8 bases, with 11 bases lying between them. This CDR3 contains 13 residues. This clonotype was observed many times. Antigen specificity is unknown. The TCR originated in a woman between 18 and 30 years old with Graves' hyperthyroidism. Sequenced input: blood. The chain is built from TRBV12-3 or TRBV12-4 and TRBJ1-6; D possibly corresponds to TRBD1 (5 bases). As DNA, the CDR3 is TGTGCCAGCAGCACAACAGGATATTCACCCCTCCACTTT. It encodes CASSTTGYSPLHF.